This T cell receptor beta chain is from a study of blood T cell repertoires in COVID-19. Across the study: The United States, Italy and Spain provided the acute and convalescent COVID-19 samples.

The protocol was immunoSEQ multiplex PCR, while the TCRdb copy is restricted to in-frame clones and leaves out a portion. The table lists over 200,000 clones, 80% to 90% of them singletons, with 1.5% to 2% in the top ten. Trimming cost V 5 bases and J 4 bases; bases outside gene matches: 7. The CDR3 sequence is 16 residues long. CDR1 is SGHTA, CDR2 FQGTGA, per germline. Recruitment covered under 25 US areas and drew participants whose ages spanned roughly 18 to 100 years. Participants' own reports of clinical history determined their cohort assignment. The TCR originated in a woman between 45 and 60 years old who had recovered from COVID-19. Sequenced input: PBMCs or T cells enriched from blood (not recorded which). V usage is TRBV7-3 and J usage is TRBJ2-1; 11 bases are a match to TRBD2. CDR3: CASSPSLAGAYNEQFF. CDR3 DNA: TGTGCCAGCAGCCCGTCACTAGCGGGAGCTTACAATGAGCAGTTCTTC.